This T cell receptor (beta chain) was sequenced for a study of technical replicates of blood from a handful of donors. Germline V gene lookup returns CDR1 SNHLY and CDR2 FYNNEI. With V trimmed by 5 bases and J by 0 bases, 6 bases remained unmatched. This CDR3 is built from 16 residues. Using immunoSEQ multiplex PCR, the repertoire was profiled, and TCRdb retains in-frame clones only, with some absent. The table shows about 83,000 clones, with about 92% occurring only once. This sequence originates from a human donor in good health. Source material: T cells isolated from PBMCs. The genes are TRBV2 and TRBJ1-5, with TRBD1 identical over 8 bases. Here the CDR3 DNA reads TGTGCCAGCAGTAGACAGGGGCTTTATAGCAATCAGCCCCAGCATTTT. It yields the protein CASSRQGLYSNQPQHF.